The 8 T cell receptor beta chains presented below share a single source sample, sequenced in a study of T cell clonotyping in hematopoietic cell transplantation. The table came from immunoSEQ multiplex PCR; TCRdb's copy has only in-frame clones and leaves some out. The sample records about 9,200 clones, 95% to 98% being singletons. The material was peripheral blood mononuclear cells, obtained 100 days after allogeneic stem cell transplant. These receptors originate from a male patient aged 55 to 70 who had an allogeneic stem cell transplant from a related donor, so the T cells may come from the graft donor. Some clones in this sample may be carry-over from other donors' samples.

The V gene is TRBV7-8, the J gene TRBJ1-6; D may be TRBD1 (5 bases). CDR1 is SGHVS and CDR2 is FQNEAQ in the germline V gene. Deletions cut 2 bases from V and 7 bases from J, with 12 bases between. The CDR3 runs 15 residues. CDR3 loop: CASSLTDSPNSPLHF. Written as DNA, the CDR3 is TGTGCCAGCAGCTTAACCGACAGTCCCAATTCACCCCTCCACTTT.

V is TRBV15 and J is TRBJ2-3, with a possible D match to TRBD2 (7 bases). Trimming removed 2 bases at V and 8 bases at J, with 26 bases between. CDR1 and CDR2 (germline): LNHNV, YYDKDF (reference sequence). This CDR3 has 18 amino acids. CDR3 coding DNA: TGTGCCACCAGCAGATCCCATGGAGGGGGGGGAGCGAAGGGTACGCAGTATTTT. The encoded protein is CATSRSHGGGGAKGTQYF. The complete variable domain, with remaining parts taken from reference TRBV15 and TRBJ2-3, reads DAMVIQNPRYQVTQFGKPVTLSCSQTLNHNVMYWYQQKSSQAPKLLFHYYDKDFNNEADTPDNFQSRRPNTSFCFLDIRSPGLGDTAMYLCATSRSHGGGGAKGTQYFGPGTRLTVL.

The gene calls are TRBV28 and TRBJ1-4; no definite D call. Trimming took off 5 bases at V and 8 bases at J, with 15 bases between the two ends. Germline V lookup: CDR1 MDHEN, CDR2 SYDVKM. The CDR3 is 14 residues long. The CDR3 coding sequence is TGTGCCAGCAGTACGCTAGGTCCGGGGGAAAAACTGTTTTTT. Encoded protein: CASSTLGPGEKLFF.

The chain is built from TRBV6-5 and TRBJ1-1; possible D gene TRBD1, 6 bases. The germline V and J ends were trimmed by 6 bases and 4 bases, with 15 bases remaining between them. The length of the CDR3 is 14 residues. Germline assignment: CDR1 MNHEY and CDR2 SVGAGI. CDR3 coding DNA: TGTGCCAGCAGGCTCCGGGACATGAGCACTGAAGCTTTCTTT. It encodes CASRLRDMSTEAFF.

V and J are TRBV7-8 and TRBJ2-7; 11 bases fit TRBD1. This CDR3 has 15 amino acids. V was clipped by 3 bases and J by 0 bases; unmatched bases: 1. CDR1 is SGHVS and CDR2 is FQNEAQ in the germline V gene. The CDR3 spells CASSFGTGGSYEQYF. In DNA form, the CDR3 reads TGTGCCAGCAGCTTCGGGACAGGGGGCTCCTACGAGCAGTACTTC.

This clone was seen only once. CDR3 DNA sequence: TGTGCCAGCAGTTTATCCAGGGGAGGCACCGGGGAGCTGTTTTTT. This codes for CASSLSRGGTGELFF. The chain links TRBV28 to TRBJ2-2; D may be TRBD1 or TRBD2 (6 bases each). The ends were cut back, 1 base at V and 4 bases at J, with 10 bases in the middle. This CDR3 is 15 amino acids long. Germline CDR1 is MDHEN and CDR2 is SYDVKM.

The CDR3 protein is CASSLQYEQYF. Written as DNA, the CDR3 is TGTGCCAGCAGTTTGCAATACGAGCAGTACTTC. V and J are TRBV6-6 and TRBJ2-7; D uncertain. V was cut by 4 bases and J by 4 bases, with 5 bases left in between. This CDR3 contains 11 residues. Germline CDR1 MNHNY, CDR2 SVGAGI (reference sequence).

The V call is TRBV19, the J call TRBJ2-2; D gene uncertain. Germline CDR1 and CDR2: LNHDA and SQIVND (reference sequence). CDR3 size: 16 residues. V dropped 5 bases and J dropped 1 base, with 14 bases sitting between them. The CDR3 loop is CASSDSPPENTGELFF. The CDR3 DNA is TGTGCCAGTAGTGATAGCCCCCCGGAGAACACCGGGGAGCTGTTTTTT.